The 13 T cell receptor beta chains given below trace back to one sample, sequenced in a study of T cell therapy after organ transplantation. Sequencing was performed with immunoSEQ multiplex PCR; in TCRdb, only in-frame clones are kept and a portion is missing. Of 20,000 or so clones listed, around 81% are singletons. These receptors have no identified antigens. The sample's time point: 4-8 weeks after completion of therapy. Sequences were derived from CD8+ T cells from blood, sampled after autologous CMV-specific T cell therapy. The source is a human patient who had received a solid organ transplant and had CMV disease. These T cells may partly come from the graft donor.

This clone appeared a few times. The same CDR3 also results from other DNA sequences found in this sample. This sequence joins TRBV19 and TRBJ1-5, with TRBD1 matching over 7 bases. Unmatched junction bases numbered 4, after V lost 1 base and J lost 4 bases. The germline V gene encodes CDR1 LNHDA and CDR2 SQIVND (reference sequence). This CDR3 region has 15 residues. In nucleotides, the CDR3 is TGTGCCAGTAGTATAGGCTACAGGGGTAATCAGCCCCAGCATTTT. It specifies CASSIGYRGNQPQHF.

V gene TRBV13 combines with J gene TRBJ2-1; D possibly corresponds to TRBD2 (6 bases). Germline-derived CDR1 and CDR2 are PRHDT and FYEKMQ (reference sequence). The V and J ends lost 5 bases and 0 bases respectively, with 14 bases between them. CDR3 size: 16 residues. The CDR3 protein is CASSPQRASSYNEQFF. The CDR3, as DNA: TGTGCCAGCAGCCCCCAGCGGGCGAGCTCCTACAATGAGCAGTTCTTC. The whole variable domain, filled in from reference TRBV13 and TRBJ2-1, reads AAGVIQSPRHLIKEKRETATLKCYPIPRHDTVYWYQQGPGQDPQFLISFYEKMQSDKGSIPDRFSAQQFSDYHSELNMSSLELGDSALYFCASSPQRASSYNEQFFGPGTRLTVL.

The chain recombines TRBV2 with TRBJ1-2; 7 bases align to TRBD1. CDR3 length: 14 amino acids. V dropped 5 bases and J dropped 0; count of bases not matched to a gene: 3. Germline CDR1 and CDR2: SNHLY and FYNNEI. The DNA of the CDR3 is TGTGCCAGCAGTTGGACAGGATCTAACTATGGCTACACCTTC. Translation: CASSWTGSNYGYTF.

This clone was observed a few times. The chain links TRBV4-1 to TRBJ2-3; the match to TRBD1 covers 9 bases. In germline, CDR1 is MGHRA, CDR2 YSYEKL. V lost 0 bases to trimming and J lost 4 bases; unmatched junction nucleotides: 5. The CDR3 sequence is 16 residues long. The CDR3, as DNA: TGCGCCAGCAGCCAAGAACGGGGGACAGGGCCAGATACGCAGTATTTT. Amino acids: CASSQERGTGPDTQYF.

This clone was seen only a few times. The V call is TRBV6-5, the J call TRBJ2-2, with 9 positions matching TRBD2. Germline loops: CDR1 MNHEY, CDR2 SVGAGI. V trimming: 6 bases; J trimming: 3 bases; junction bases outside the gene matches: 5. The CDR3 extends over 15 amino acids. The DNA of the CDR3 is TGTGCCAGCAGGGCCGGGACTAGCCACACCGGGGAGCTGTTTTTT. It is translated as CASRAGTSHTGELFF.

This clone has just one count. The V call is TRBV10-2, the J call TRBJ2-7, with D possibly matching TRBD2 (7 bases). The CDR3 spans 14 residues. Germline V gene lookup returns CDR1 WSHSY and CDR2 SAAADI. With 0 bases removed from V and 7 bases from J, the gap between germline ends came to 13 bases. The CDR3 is CASSESGGAWEQYF. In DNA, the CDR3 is TGCGCCAGCAGTGAGTCGGGGGGGGCATGGGAGCAGTACTTC.

CDR3 amino acids: CAWSVSYNQPQHF. CDR3 bases: TGTGCCTGGAGTGTATCTTATAATCAGCCCCAGCATTTT. This chain connects TRBV30 to TRBJ1-5, with D uncertain. CDR1 GTSNPN and CDR2 SVGIG come from the germline V gene (reference sequence). V was clipped by 0 bases and J by 4 bases, with 7 bases between them. There are 13 residues in the CDR3.

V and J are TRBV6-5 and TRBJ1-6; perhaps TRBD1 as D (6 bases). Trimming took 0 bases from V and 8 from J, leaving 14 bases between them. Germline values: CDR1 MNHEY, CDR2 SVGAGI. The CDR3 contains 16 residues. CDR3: CASSYSGGAAYSPLHF. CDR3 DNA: TGTGCCAGCAGTTACTCAGGGGGGGCGGCTTATTCACCCCTCCACTTT.

The CDR3 DNA follows: TGCGCCAGCAGCAGCGACACGACCAGGCTGGGGGACACTGAAGCTTTCTTT. Encoded protein: CASSSDTTRLGDTEAFF. The chain has TRBV10-2 and TRBJ1-1; TRBD1 might be the D (5 bases). Germline V lookup: CDR1 WSHSY, CDR2 SAAADI. This CDR3 has 17 residues. With 6 bases removed from V and 3 bases from J, the gap between germline ends came to 23 bases.

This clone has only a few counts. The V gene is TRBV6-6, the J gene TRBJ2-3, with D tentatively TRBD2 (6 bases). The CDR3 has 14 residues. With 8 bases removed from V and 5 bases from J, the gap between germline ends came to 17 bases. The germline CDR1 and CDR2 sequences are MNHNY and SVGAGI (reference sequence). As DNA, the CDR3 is TGTGCCAGCGGAGGGGCGGGAACGATAGATACGCAGTATTTT. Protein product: CASGGAGTIDTQYF.

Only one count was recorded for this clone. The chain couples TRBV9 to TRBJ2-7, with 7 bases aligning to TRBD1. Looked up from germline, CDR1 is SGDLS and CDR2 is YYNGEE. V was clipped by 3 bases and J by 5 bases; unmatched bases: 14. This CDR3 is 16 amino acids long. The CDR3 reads CASSGPPGTARNEQYF. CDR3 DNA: TGTGCCAGCAGCGGTCCACCCGGGACAGCTCGGAACGAGCAGTACTTC.

The CDR3 reads CASSLGEVTEAFF. CDR3 nucleotides: TGTGCCAGCAGTCTGGGGGAGGTCACTGAAGCTTTCTTT. The chain combines TRBV6-5 with TRBJ1-1; D perhaps matches TRBD1 (5 bases). V gave up 5 bases and J gave up 4 bases, with 11 bases separating them. The germline V gene has CDR1 MNHEY and CDR2 SVGAGI. The CDR3 is 13 amino acids.

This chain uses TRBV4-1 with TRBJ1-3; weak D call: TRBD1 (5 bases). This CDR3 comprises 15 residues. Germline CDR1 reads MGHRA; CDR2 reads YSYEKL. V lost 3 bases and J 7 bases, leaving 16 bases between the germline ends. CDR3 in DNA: TGCGCCAGCAGCCAGGACCCTCGGTGGGGGAACACCATATATTTT. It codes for CASSQDPRWGNTIYF.